Presented here are 27 T cell receptor beta chains from one specimen sequenced in a study of CD8 T cells in Susac syndrome. Random hexamers were used to reverse transcribe the RNA input (about 0.5 to 1 ug). TCRdb re-derived calls from the immunoSEQ multiplex PCR reads in MiXCR, one entry per CDR3 protein. The sample contains 150,000 or so distinct CDR3 sequences, approximately 92% of which appear only once. The specimen was CD4+ T cells from PBMCs. The receptors shown here come from a human donor in good health.

The chain has TRBV6-5 and TRBJ2-7; D perhaps matches TRBD1 (6 bases). The germline CDR1 and CDR2 sequences are MNHEY and SVGAGI. Between the trimmed V and J ends, which lost 4 bases and 2 bases, there was a span of 21 bases. The CDR3 extends over 17 amino acids. The CDR3 DNA sequence: TGTGCCAGCAGTTTCACAATCCCCACAGGGAGCCCCTACGAGCAGTACTTC. This encodes CASSFTIPTGSPYEQYF.

This clonotype was detected only a few times. The J gene is TRBJ2-7, the V gene TRBV3-1, with D perhaps TRBD1 (5 bases). Per the germline V gene, CDR1 is LGHDT and CDR2 is YNNKEL (reference sequence). V was trimmed by 3 bases and J by 2 bases, leaving 5 bases between them. The CDR3 totals 12 residues. CDR3 bases: TGTGCCAGCAGCCAGGACACCTACGAGCAGTACTTC. It translates to CASSQDTYEQYF.

V gene TRBV6-5 combines with J gene TRBJ2-5; 13 bases map to TRBD2. CDR1 and CDR2 from the germline V gene are MNHEY and SVGAGI. CDR3 length equals 17 residues. J was trimmed by 4 bases and V by 3 bases; bases with no gene match: 8. CDR3 DNA sequence: TGTGCCAGCAGTTATAGGACTAGCGGGGGCCGAGGAGAGACCCAGTACTTC. Translating gives CASSYRTSGGRGETQYF.

The chain recombines TRBV27 with TRBJ1-6; D ambiguous. V was trimmed by 5 bases and J by 9 bases, leaving 8 bases between them. The CDR3 spans 12 residues. Germline V lookup: CDR1 MNHEY, CDR2 SMNVEV (reference sequence). CDR3 protein: CASSPQRSPLHF. As DNA, the CDR3 is TGTGCCAGCAGTCCTCAGCGTTCACCCCTCCACTTT.

V gene TRBV12-5 combines with J gene TRBJ2-7, with D unclear. V lost 1 base and J lost 1, with 5 bases in between. CDR3 size: 13 residues. The V gene's germline CDR1 is LGHNT and CDR2 FRNRAP. The DNA for the CDR3 is TGTGCTAGTGGTTTGGGCAGGTCCTACGAGCAGTACTTC. It translates to CASGLGRSYEQYF.

The genes are TRBV2 and TRBJ1-6; D remains unclear. The ends were cut back, 2 bases at V and 7 bases at J, with 6 bases in the middle. The CDR3 loop spans 13 amino acids. CDR1 and CDR2 from the germline V gene are SNHLY and FYNNEI. This CDR3 reads CASSEQVNSPLHF. The CDR3 DNA sequence: TGTGCCAGCAGTGAACAGGTCAATTCACCCCTCCACTTT.

The V and J genes are TRBV29-1 and TRBJ1-2; the D gene is possibly TRBD1 (6 bases). The CDR3 spans 15 residues. Per the germline V gene, CDR1 is SQVTM and CDR2 is ANQGSEA. Trimming pared 3 bases from V and 5 bases from J, leaving 19 bases between. CDR3 bases: TGCAGCGTTGAGATGTGGGCTCTTGGACAGTATGGCTACACCTTC. Its protein product is CSVEMWALGQYGYTF.

V usage is TRBV12-3 or TRBV12-4 and J usage is TRBJ1-4; no firm D call. This CDR3 region has 14 residues. Trimming pared 4 bases from V and 10 bases from J, leaving 16 bases between. The CDR3 sequence: CASSSPETLGKLFF. The DNA of the CDR3 is TGTGCCAGCAGTTCCCCTGAGACTCTGGGAAAACTGTTTTTT.

V gene TRBV10-3 combines with J gene TRBJ2-1, with 9 nucleotides matching TRBD1. The germline CDR1 and CDR2 sequences are ENHRY and SYGVKD. Trimming at V came to 4 bases and at J to 8 bases, leaving 3 bases not matched to a gene. The CDR3 has 13 residues. The CDR3 DNA reads TGTGCCATCAGTGGATGGACAGGGGATGAGCAGTTCTTC. This translates into CAISGWTGDEQFF.

The chain recombines TRBV5-1 with TRBJ2-7; 9 bases agree with TRBD1. Germline V gene lookup returns CDR1 SGHRS and CDR2 YFSETQ. The CDR3 is 13 residues long. V lost 3 bases and J lost 5; bases outside the gene matches: 3. CDR3 nucleotides: TGCGCCAGCAGCTGGGACAGGGTCGACGAGCAGTACTTC. Translation gives CASSWDRVDEQYF.

V gene TRBV6-5 combines with J gene TRBJ2-6; the D gene is possibly TRBD1 (5 bases). Deletions cut 6 bases from V and 11 bases from J, with 14 bases between. CDR3 length: 13 amino acids. Germline CDR1 is MNHEY and CDR2 is SVGAGI. The CDR3 here is CASRRQGNDVLTF. The CDR3 coding sequence is TGTGCCAGCAGACGCCAGGGTAACGACGTCCTGACTTTC.

This rearrangement joins TRBV15 to TRBJ2-1; 10 positions agree with TRBD2. The CDR3 is 18 residues long. CDR1 and CDR2 from the germline V gene are LNHNV and YYDKDF (reference sequence). J gave up 5 bases and V 0 bases, and 10 bases lay outside the gene matches. CDR3 sequence (DNA): TGTGCCACCAGCAGAGACAATCGCCGGACTAGCGGCGACAATGAGCAGTTCTTC. Its protein product is CATSRDNRRTSGDNEQFF.

The V and J genes are TRBV5-1 and TRBJ2-2; 10 bases map to TRBD2. This CDR3 contains 15 residues. The V and J ends lost 4 bases and 7 bases, in that order; junction bases with no gene match: 7. CDR1 SGHRS and CDR2 YFSETQ come from the germline V gene. This CDR3 is CASSPRLAGDGELFF. CDR3 DNA: TGCGCCAGCAGCCCCCGGCTAGCGGGGGACGGGGAGCTGTTTTTT.

The chain carries TRBV9 and TRBJ2-2; 9 bases are shared with TRBD2. J was trimmed by 0 bases and V by 0 bases; bases with no gene match: 3. This CDR3 comprises 17 residues. Germline loops: CDR1 SGDLS, CDR2 YYNGEE. CDR3 residues: CASSVGSSGANTGELFF. CDR3 nucleotide sequence: TGTGCCAGCAGCGTAGGATCTAGCGGGGCGAACACCGGGGAGCTGTTTTTT.

This sequence joins TRBV20-1 and TRBJ1-4, with TRBD1 as a possible D gene (6 bases). CDR1 and CDR2 from the germline V gene are DFQATT and SNEGSKA (reference sequence). This CDR3 spans 13 amino acids. V was shortened by 3 bases and J by 6 bases, with 11 bases between the two germline ends. Here the CDR3 DNA reads TGCAGTGCTAGGAGAGACAGGCATGAAAAACTGTTTTTT. Its protein product is CSARRDRHEKLFF.

This clonotype appeared a single time. The V gene is TRBV9, the J gene TRBJ2-3, with D perhaps assigned TRBD1 or TRBD2 (5 bases each). The CDR3 is 15 amino acids. Germline CDR1 SGDLS, CDR2 YYNGEE. V was cut by 0 bases and J by 10 bases, with 18 bases left in between. CDR3 sequence reads: CASSVGGLGQGPQYF. DNA for the CDR3: TGTGCCAGCAGCGTAGGTGGACTGGGGCAAGGGCCGCAGTATTTT.

This chain joins TRBV19 and TRBJ1-2, with a possible D match to TRBD1 (6 bases). Deletions cut 4 bases from V and 6 bases from J, with 12 bases between. Germline values: CDR1 LNHDA, CDR2 SQIVND (reference sequence). The CDR3 is 13 amino acids. The CDR3 coding sequence is TGTGCCAGTAGTAATCGGGCAGGGGATGGCTACACCTTC. Its translation is CASSNRAGDGYTF. Based on the CDR3 plus reference TRBV19 and TRBJ1-2, the full variable domain is DGGITQSPKYLFRKEGQNVTLSCEQNLNHDAMYWYRQDPGQGLRLIYYSQIVNDFQKGDIAEGYSVSREKKESFPLTVTSAQKNPTAFYLCASSNRAGDGYTFGSGTRLTVV.

This chain uses TRBV20-1 with TRBJ1-5; TRBD1 aligns across 9 bases. V lost 6 bases and J lost 7; bases outside the gene matches: 10. CDR3 length equals 14 residues. CDR1 is DFQATT and CDR2 is SNEGSKA in the germline V gene (reference sequence). The CDR3 DNA follows: TGCAGTGCCACGGTGGGACAGGGCGGACAGCCCCAGCATTTT. Amino acids: CSATVGQGGQPQHF.

This clonotype was counted once. The chain employs TRBV7-2 and TRBJ2-5, with TRBD2 matching 7 bases. V gave up 5 bases and J gave up 5 bases; unmatched junction bases: 11. The CDR3 sequence is 15 residues long. CDR1 is SGHTA, CDR2 FQGNSA, per germline. The CDR3 protein is CASSDLGGIAETQYF. The CDR3 DNA follows: TGTGCCAGCAGCGACCTGGGGGGGATAGCCGAGACCCAGTACTTC.

V usage is TRBV12-3 or TRBV12-4 and J usage is TRBJ1-1; possibly TRBD1 for D (5 bases). The CDR3 loop spans 15 amino acids. V was pared by 5 bases and J by 0 bases, with 13 bases between. The chain's CDR3 is CASSPPRGMNTEAFF. CDR3 nucleotides: TGTGCCAGCAGTCCACCTCGGGGGATGAACACTGAAGCTTTCTTT.

This chain links TRBV9 with TRBJ2-4, with D possibly matching TRBD2 (5 bases). V lost 2 bases and J 1 base, leaving 13 bases between the germline ends. The germline gives CDR1 SGDLS, CDR2 YYNGEE. The length of the CDR3 is 16 residues. CDR3 protein: CASSVSADDAKNIQYF. CDR3 coding DNA: TGTGCCAGCAGCGTGTCAGCGGACGACGCCAAAAACATTCAGTACTTC.

This chain links TRBV30 with TRBJ1-3; D possibly corresponds to TRBD1 (6 bases). In germline, CDR1 is GTSNPN, CDR2 SVGIG (reference sequence). The CDR3 has 12 residues. V gave up 8 bases and J gave up 0 bases, with 8 bases separating them. The CDR3 nucleotides read TGTGCCCGGGGGCACTCTGGAAACACCATATATTTT. It is translated as CARGHSGNTIYF. The full variable domain, its missing parts supplied by reference TRBV30 and TRBJ1-3, is SQTIHQWPATLVQPVGSPLSLECTVEGTSNPNLYWYRQAAGRGLQLLFYSVGIGQISSEVPQNLSASRPQDRQFILSSKKLLLSDSGFYLCARGHSGNTIYFGEGSWLTVV.

This clonotype was detected a few times. Sequence at one end of the junction differs from germline and may be a read error. The chain has TRBV7-9 and TRBJ1-2; the D gene is possibly TRBD1 (6 bases). Germline V gene lookup returns CDR1 SEHNR and CDR2 FQNEAQ (reference sequence). The CDR3 loop spans 12 amino acids. CDR3 bases: TGCGCCAGCAGCTTGGACAGCTATGGCTACACCTTC. The encoded protein is CASSLDSYGYTF.

The chain joins TRBV3-1 to TRBJ1-1; a weak D match, TRBD1 (6 bases). The germline V and J ends were trimmed by 7 bases and 5 bases, with 17 bases remaining between them. CDR3 length: 14 amino acids. Germline V CDR1 and CDR2: LGHDT, YNNKEL (reference sequence). For the CDR3, the DNA is TGTGCCAGCATTGACAGGCCGAGAGGAACTGAAGCTTTCTTT. Encoded protein: CASIDRPRGTEAFF.

The chain uses TRBV18 and TRBJ2-7; TRBD2 is a possible D gene (6 bases). CDR1 is KGHSH, CDR2 LQKENI, per germline. V lost 3 bases to trimming and J lost 3 bases, with 12 bases between them. The CDR3 runs 14 residues. CDR3 sequence reads: CASSPGRGGYEQYF. Here the CDR3 DNA reads TGTGCCAGCTCACCGGGGCGGGGAGGCTACGAGCAGTACTTC.

The CDR3 bases are TGCAGCGTTGAACGAACAGGCTGGACTGAAGCTTTCTTT. Its translation is CSVERTGWTEAFF. The rearrangement joins TRBV29-1 to TRBJ1-1, with D maybe TRBD1 (5 bases). The germline V gene encodes CDR1 SQVTM and CDR2 ANQGSEA. Trimming took off 2 bases at V and 5 bases at J, with 12 bases between the two ends. The length of the CDR3 is 13 residues.

The gene calls are TRBV7-9 and TRBJ2-3, with TRBD1 matching over 7 bases. CDR1 is SEHNR and CDR2 is FQNEAQ in the germline V gene (reference sequence). The CDR3 loop spans 13 amino acids. Trimming removed 6 bases from V and 4 bases from J; junction bases left unmatched: 4. CDR3 region: CASRQTGSDTQYF. The DNA for the CDR3 is TGTGCCAGCAGACAGACAGGGTCAGATACGCAGTATTTT. Looking up the rest from reference TRBV7-9 and TRBJ2-3 gives the full variable domain: DTGVSQNPRHKITKRGQNVTFRCDPISEHNRLYWYRQTLGQGPEFLTYFQNEAQLEKSRLLSDRFSAERPKGSFSTLEIQRTEQGDSAMYLCASRQTGSDTQYFGPGTRLTVL.